The 10 T cell receptor beta chains below come from one sample, sequenced in a study of blood T cell repertoires in COVID-19. The table came from immunoSEQ multiplex PCR; TCRdb's copy has only in-frame clones and leaves some out. The repertoire holds about 350,000 clones, around 87% seen once, with approximately 5.3% in the top ten. Sequencing was done on a sample of PBMCs or T cells enriched from blood (not recorded which). The receptor set was obtained from a woman aged 25-40 years who had recovered from COVID-19.

In DNA form, the CDR3 reads TGCAGCGTTGAGTCCCCGACAGCCCCCTACAATGAGCAGTTCTTC. Translating it yields CSVESPTAPYNEQFF. The chain carries TRBV29-1 and TRBJ2-1, with a tentative D call TRBD1 (5 bases). The germline V and J ends were trimmed by 3 bases and 2 bases, with 14 bases remaining between them. CDR1 is SQVTM and CDR2 is ANQGSEA in the germline V gene. The CDR3 is 15 amino acids.

J is TRBJ2-5 and V is TRBV11-1; the D gene is possibly TRBD2 (7 bases). This CDR3 has 15 amino acids. Germline assignment: CDR1 SGHAT and CDR2 FQDESV (reference sequence). The germline V and J ends were trimmed by 7 bases and 1 base, with 16 bases remaining between them. DNA for the CDR3: TGTGCCAGCAACCTCGGGGGGCGGTCCCAAGAGACCCAGTACTTC. Translated, it gives CASNLGGRSQETQYF.

The rearrangement links TRBV29-1 to TRBJ1-1; D not certain. Between the trimmed V and J ends, which lost 7 bases and 4 bases, there was a span of 16 bases. Germline V gene data show CDR1 as SQVTM and CDR2 as ANQGSEA. The CDR3 is made up of 13 amino acids. The CDR3 sequence: CSGLSRSGTEAFF. In DNA form, the CDR3 reads TGCAGCGGATTGTCCAGAAGTGGCACTGAAGCTTTCTTT.

This chain uses TRBV28 with TRBJ2-5; D uncertain. With 2 bases removed from V and 4 bases from J, the gap between germline ends came to 8 bases. CDR1 and CDR2 (germline): MDHEN, SYDVKM. CDR3 length: 13 residues. CDR3 region: CASSLPLPETQYF. In DNA, the CDR3 is TGTGCCAGCAGTTTACCCCTTCCAGAGACCCAGTACTTC.

The CDR3 DNA is TGTGCCAGCAGCCAAGATGGCGGCAGGGTTGATCAGCCCCAGCATTTT. It translates to CASSQDGGRVDQPQHF. The chain carries TRBV3-1 (or the pseudogene TRBV3-2) and TRBJ1-5, with D possibly matching TRBD1 (5 bases). Trimming removed 0 bases from V and 5 bases from J, with 14 bases in between. The CDR3 is made up of 16 amino acids. The V gene's germline CDR1 is LGHDT and CDR2 YNNKEL (reference sequence).

Remarks on this clone: This sample includes further DNA sequences coding for the same CDR3. The V and J genes are TRBV19 and TRBJ2-6; D gene unclear. The ends were cut back, 1 base at V and 2 bases at J, with 6 bases in the middle. Germline loops: CDR1 LNHDA, CDR2 SQIVND (reference sequence). The CDR3 has 15 residues. The CDR3 loop reads CASSIGRAGANVLTF. The CDR3 DNA reads as TGTGCCAGTAGTATAGGTCGGGCTGGGGCCAACGTCCTGACTTTC. Combining the CDR3 with reference TRBV19 and TRBJ2-6 gives the whole variable domain DGGITQSPKYLFRKEGQNVTLSCEQNLNHDAMYWYRQDPGQGLRLIYYSQIVNDFQKGDIAEGYSVSREKKESFPLTVTSAQKNPTAFYLCASSIGRAGANVLTFGAGSRLTVL.

The rearrangement joins TRBV7-8 to TRBJ2-3; 7 positions agree with TRBD2. The CDR3 has 17 residues. V lost 5 bases to trimming and J lost 4 bases; unmatched junction nucleotides: 15. CDR1 SGHVS and CDR2 FQNEAQ come from the germline V gene. The CDR3 nucleotides are TGTGCCAGCAGCCCCGGAGGAAGACTAGCAAGCGCAGATACGCAGTATTTT. This sequence encodes CASSPGGRLASADTQYF.

The chain uses TRBV5-8 and TRBJ1-5; TRBD1 is a possible D gene (5 bases). This CDR3 is 14 amino acids long. Germline CDR1 SGHTS, CDR2 YDEGEE. V was cut by 2 bases and J by 0 bases, with 6 bases left in between. The DNA for the CDR3 is TGTGCCAGCAGCTTAGACAGTAGCAATCAGCCCCAGCATTTT. Its translation is CASSLDSSNQPQHF.

As to this clone: The identical CDR3 is also encoded by other nucleotide sequences in the sample. The CDR3 region is CASSLDRNTEAFF. DNA of the CDR3: TGTGCCAGCAGCTTGGACAGAAACACTGAAGCTTTCTTT. This rearrangement joins TRBV11-3 to TRBJ1-1, with a possible D match to TRBD1 (6 bases). Deletions cut 3 bases from V and 2 bases from J, with 7 bases between. The CDR3 has 13 amino acids. Germline V gene lookup returns CDR1 SGHNT and CDR2 YENEEA.

The J gene is TRBJ2-1, the V gene TRBV27; the match to TRBD1 covers 12 bases. The CDR3 consists of 17 residues. After removal of 4 bases from V and 4 bases from J, the junction contained 8 bases not matched to a gene. The germline CDR1 and CDR2 sequences are MNHEY and SMNVEV (reference sequence). CDR3 loop: CASSSRPGQGAYNEQFF. CDR3 nucleotide sequence: TGTGCCAGCAGTTCACGACCGGGACAGGGGGCATACAATGAGCAGTTCTTC.